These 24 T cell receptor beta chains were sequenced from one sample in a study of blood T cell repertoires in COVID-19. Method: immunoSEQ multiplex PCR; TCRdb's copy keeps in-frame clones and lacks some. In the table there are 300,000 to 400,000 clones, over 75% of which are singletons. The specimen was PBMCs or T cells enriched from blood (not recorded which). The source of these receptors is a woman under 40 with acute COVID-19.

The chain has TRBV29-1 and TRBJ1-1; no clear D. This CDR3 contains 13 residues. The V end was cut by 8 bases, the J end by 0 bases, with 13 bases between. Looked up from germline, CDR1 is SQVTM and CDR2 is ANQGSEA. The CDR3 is CSPSPSMNTEAFF. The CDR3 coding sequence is TGCAGCCCCTCCCCCTCTATGAACACTGAAGCTTTCTTT.

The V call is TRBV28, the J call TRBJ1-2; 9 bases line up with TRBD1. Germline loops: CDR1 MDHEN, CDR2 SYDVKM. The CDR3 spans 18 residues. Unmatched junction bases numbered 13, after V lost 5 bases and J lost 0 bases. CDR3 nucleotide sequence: TGTGCCAGCAGTATTAATACGCCTGGACAGGGGACTAACTATGGCTACACCTTC. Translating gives CASSINTPGQGTNYGYTF.

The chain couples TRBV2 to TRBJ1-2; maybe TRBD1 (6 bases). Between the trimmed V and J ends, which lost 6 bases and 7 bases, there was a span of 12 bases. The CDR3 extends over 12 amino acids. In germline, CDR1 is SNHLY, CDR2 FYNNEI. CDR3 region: CASRLVQGGYTF. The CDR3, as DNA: TGTGCCAGCAGACTGGTACAGGGTGGCTACACCTTC. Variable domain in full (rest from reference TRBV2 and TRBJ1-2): EPEVTQTPSHQVTQMGQEVILRCVPISNHLYFYWYRQILGQKVEFLVSFYNNEISEKSEIFDDQFSVERPDGSNFTLKIRSTKLEDSAMYFCASRLVQGGYTFGSGTRLTVV.

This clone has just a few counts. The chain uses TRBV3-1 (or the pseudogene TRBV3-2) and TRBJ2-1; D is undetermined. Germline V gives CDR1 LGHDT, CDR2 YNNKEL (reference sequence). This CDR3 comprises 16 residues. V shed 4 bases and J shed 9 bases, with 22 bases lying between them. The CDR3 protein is CASSRKLTRQEIEQFF. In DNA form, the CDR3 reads TGTGCCAGCAGCCGAAAGCTAACTCGCCAGGAAATTGAGCAGTTCTTC.

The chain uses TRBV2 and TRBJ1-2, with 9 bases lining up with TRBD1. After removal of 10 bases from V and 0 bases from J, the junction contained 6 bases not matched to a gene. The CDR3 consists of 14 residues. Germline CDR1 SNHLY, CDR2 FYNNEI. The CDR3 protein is CATPGQGANYGYTF. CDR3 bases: TGTGCCACCCCGGGACAGGGCGCTAACTATGGCTACACCTTC.

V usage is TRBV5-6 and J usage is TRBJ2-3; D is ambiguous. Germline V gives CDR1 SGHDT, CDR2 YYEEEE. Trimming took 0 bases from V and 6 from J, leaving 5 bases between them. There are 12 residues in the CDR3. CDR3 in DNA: TGTGCCAGCAGCTTGGCCCTGGATACGCAGTATTTT. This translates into CASSLALDTQYF.

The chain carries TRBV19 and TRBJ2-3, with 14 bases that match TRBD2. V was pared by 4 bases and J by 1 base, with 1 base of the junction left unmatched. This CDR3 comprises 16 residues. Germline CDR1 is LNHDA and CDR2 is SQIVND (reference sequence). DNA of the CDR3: TGTGCCAGTAGTAGGGGACTAGCGGGGGGCACAGATACGCAGTATTTT. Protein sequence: CASSRGLAGGTDTQYF.

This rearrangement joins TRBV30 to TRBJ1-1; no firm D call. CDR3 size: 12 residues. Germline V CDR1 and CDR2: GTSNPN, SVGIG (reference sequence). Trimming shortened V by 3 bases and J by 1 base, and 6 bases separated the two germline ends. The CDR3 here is CAWREGNTEAFF. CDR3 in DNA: TGTGCCTGGAGGGAGGGGAACACTGAAGCTTTCTTT.

The CDR3 protein is CASSRGWDRVSYEQYF. The CDR3 coding sequence is TGTGCCAGCAGCAGGGGGTGGGACAGGGTTTCGTACGAGCAGTACTTC. The chain combines TRBV7-2 with TRBJ2-7; TRBD1 agrees at 9 bases. The V gene's germline CDR1 is SGHTA and CDR2 FQGNSA. The V and J ends lost 5 bases and 4 bases, in that order; junction bases with no gene match: 12. There are 16 residues in the CDR3.

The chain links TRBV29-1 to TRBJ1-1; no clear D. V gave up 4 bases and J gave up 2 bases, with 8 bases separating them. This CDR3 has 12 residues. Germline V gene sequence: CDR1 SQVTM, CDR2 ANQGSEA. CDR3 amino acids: CSVGRRNTEAFF. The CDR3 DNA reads TGCAGCGTTGGGCGGAGAAACACTGAAGCTTTCTTT.

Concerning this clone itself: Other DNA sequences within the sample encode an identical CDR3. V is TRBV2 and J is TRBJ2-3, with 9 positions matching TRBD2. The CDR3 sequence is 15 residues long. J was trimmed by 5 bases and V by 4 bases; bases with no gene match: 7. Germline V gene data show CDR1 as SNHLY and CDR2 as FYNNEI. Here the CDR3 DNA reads TGTGCCAGCAGTGTTAGCGGGGGCCAGGGAGATACGCAGTATTTT. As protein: CASSVSGGQGDTQYF. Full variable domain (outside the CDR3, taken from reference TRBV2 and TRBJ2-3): EPEVTQTPSHQVTQMGQEVILRCVPISNHLYFYWYRQILGQKVEFLVSFYNNEISEKSEIFDDQFSVERPDGSNFTLKIRSTKLEDSAMYFCASSVSGGQGDTQYFGPGTRLTVL.

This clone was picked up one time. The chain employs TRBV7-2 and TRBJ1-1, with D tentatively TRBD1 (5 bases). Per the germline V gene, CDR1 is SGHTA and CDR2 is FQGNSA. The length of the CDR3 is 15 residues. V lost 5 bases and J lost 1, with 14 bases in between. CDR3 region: CASSPDLGGNTEAFF. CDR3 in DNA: TGTGCCAGCAGCCCGGACCTCGGGGGGAACACTGAAGCTTTCTTT.

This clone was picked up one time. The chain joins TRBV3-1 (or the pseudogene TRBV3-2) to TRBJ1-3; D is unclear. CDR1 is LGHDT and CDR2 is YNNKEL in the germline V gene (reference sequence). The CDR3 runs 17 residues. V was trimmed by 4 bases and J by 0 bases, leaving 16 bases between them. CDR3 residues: CASSPGEGHFSGNTIYF. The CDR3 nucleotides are TGTGCCAGCAGCCCTGGAGAGGGCCACTTCTCTGGAAACACCATATATTTT.

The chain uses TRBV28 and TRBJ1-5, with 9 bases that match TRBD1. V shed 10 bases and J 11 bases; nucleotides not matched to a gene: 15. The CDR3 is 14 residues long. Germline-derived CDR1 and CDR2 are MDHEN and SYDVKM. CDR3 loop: CATENRGLLQAQHF. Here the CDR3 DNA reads TGTGCCACCGAGAACAGGGGGCTCCTCCAAGCCCAGCATTTT.

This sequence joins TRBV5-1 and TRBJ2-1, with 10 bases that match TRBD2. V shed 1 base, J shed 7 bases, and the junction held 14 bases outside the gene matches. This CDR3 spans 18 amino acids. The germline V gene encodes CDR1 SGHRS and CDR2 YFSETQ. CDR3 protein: CASSLLSPSGGAKNEQFF. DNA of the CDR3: TGCGCCAGCAGCTTGCTCTCCCCCAGCGGGGGGGCCAAAAATGAGCAGTTCTTC.

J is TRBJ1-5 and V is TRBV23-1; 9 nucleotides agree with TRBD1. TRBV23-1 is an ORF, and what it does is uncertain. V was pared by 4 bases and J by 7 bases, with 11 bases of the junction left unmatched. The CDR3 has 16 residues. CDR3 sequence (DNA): TGCGCCAGCAGTCTTAGGGACAGGGCGGAAGAGCAGCCCCAGCATTTT. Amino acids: CASSLRDRAEEQPQHF.

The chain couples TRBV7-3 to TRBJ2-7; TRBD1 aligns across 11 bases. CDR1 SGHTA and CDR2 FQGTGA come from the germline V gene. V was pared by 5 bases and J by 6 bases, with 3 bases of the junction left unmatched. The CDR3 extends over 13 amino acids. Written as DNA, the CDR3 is TGTGCCAGCAGCGTAGGGACAGGGGGCGAGCAGTACTTC. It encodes CASSVGTGGEQYF.

The CDR3 DNA reads as TGCGCCAGCAGCTTGAGCGGGACAGGGGGCACAGATACGCAGTATTTT. It is translated as CASSLSGTGGTDTQYF. This sequence joins TRBV5-1 and TRBJ2-3; 10 bases agree with TRBD1. CDR3 length: 16 residues. The trim removed 1 base at V and 1 base at J, leaving 3 bases unmatched. CDR1 and CDR2 from the germline V gene are SGHRS and YFSETQ.

The CDR3 protein is CAIRTSSGNTIYF. For the CDR3, the DNA is TGTGCCATTAGGACAAGCTCTGGAAACACCATATATTTT. The chain recombines TRBV10-3 with TRBJ1-3, with D perhaps matching TRBD1 (5 bases). Germline CDR1 is ENHRY and CDR2 is SYGVKD. The CDR3 loop spans 13 amino acids. Trimming removed 9 bases at V and 0 bases at J, with 9 bases between.

CDR3 in amino acids: CASSELGTGGHYGYTF. Written as DNA, the CDR3 is TGTGCCAGCAGTGAATTGGGGACAGGGGGCCACTATGGCTACACCTTC. The V call is TRBV25-1, the J call TRBJ1-2; 12 nucleotides align to TRBD1. Germline CDR1 reads MGHDK; CDR2 reads SYGVNS. The CDR3 is made up of 16 amino acids. V gave up 1 base and J gave up 3 bases; unmatched junction bases: 3.

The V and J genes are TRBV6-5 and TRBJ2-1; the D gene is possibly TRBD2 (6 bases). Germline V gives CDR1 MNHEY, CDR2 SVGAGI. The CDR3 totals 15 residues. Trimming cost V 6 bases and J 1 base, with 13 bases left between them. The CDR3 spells CASRNPAGSYNEQFF. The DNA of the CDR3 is TGTGCCAGCAGGAATCCCGCGGGGTCCTACAATGAGCAGTTCTTC.

In nucleotides, the CDR3 is TGTGCCAGTTCCCTCCATCTTGAGGAGGGCTACACCTTC. Translating gives CASSLHLEEGYTF. The chain links TRBV18 to TRBJ1-2; D gene ambiguous. Germline CDR1 KGHSH, CDR2 LQKENI. This CDR3 is 13 amino acids long. V was shortened by 9 bases and J by 8 bases, with 19 bases between the two germline ends. Looking up the rest from reference TRBV18 and TRBJ1-2 gives the full variable domain: NAGVMQNPRHLVRRRGQEARLRCSPMKGHSHVYWYRQLPEEGLKFMVYLQKENIIDESGMPKERFSAEFPKEGPSILRIQQVVRGDSAAYFCASSLHLEEGYTFGSGTRLTVV.

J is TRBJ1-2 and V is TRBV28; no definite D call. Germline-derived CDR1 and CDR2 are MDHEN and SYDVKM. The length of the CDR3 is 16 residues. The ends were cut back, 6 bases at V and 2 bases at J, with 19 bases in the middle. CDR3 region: CASSPSGPGGNYGYTF. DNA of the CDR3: TGTGCCAGCAGCCCTTCGGGTCCCGGCGGGAACTATGGCTACACCTTC.

The CDR3 loop reads CAGGRIIPGMNTEAFF. CDR3 bases: TGTGCTGGTGGGAGAATCATACCGGGGATGAACACTGAAGCTTTCTTT. The chain has TRBV7-9 and TRBJ1-1; unclear D gene. Germline CDR1 reads SEHNR; CDR2 reads FQNEAQ (reference sequence). The CDR3 sequence is 16 residues long.